This T cell receptor beta chain was found in a study of cytomegalovirus exposure and HLA in healthy donors. This clone was observed a handful of times. Its antigen remains unknown. PCR was performed using 60 Vbeta and 13 Jbeta primers. Only in-frame clones appear in the TCRdb table, and some are missing; sequencing was by immunoSEQ multiplex PCR. The sample holds around 130,000 clones, about 80% seen once. Notes on the study in general: The majority of TCR sequences were rare, yet some public TCRs appeared in many donors. In vitro, three CMV-associated chains proved specific for CMV antigens. Prior analysis indicated that the majority of TCR beta V segments exhibited productivity approximately 90% or approximately 30% of the time. Later analysis reportedly placed an Asian-associated ancestry cluster below the roughly 680-donor mean in N-insertions.

Germline CDR1 and CDR2: SGHDT and YYEEEE. J was trimmed by 5 bases and V by 3 bases; bases with no gene match: 9. The CDR3 has 15 amino acids. The chain couples TRBV5-6 to TRBJ2-7; 9 positions agree with TRBD1. The sequenced sample was PBMCs. This TCR was sampled from a man aged 25-40 years in good health and CMV-seronegative. Here the CDR3 reads CASSSPGQGKHEQYF. In DNA form, the CDR3 reads TGTGCCAGCAGCTCTCCGGGACAGGGTAAGCACGAGCAGTACTTC. The variable domain in full, with the rest retrieved from reference TRBV5-6 and TRBJ2-7, is DAGVTQSPTHLIKTRGQQVTLRCSPKSGHDTVSWYQQALGQGPQFIFQYYEEEERQRGNFPDRFSGHQFPNYSSELNVNALLLGDSALYLCASSSPGQGKHEQYFGPGTRLTVT.